This is a list of T cell receptor beta chains from one sample in a study of cytomegalovirus exposure and HLA in healthy donors. Sequencing was performed with immunoSEQ multiplex PCR; in TCRdb, only in-frame clones are kept and a portion is missing. The sample contains some 200,000 clones, around three quarters of which appear only once. The sequenced material came from PBMCs. The origin of the receptors is a boy aged 5 to 17 in good health and CMV-seronegative. Each CDR3 is given with its conserved first and last residue. D genes are given only for firm matches. Rows may omit the clone size; those that give it use once, few, many or a size class.

CDR3: CASSLLPGDSYGYTF
DNA: TGTGCCAGCAGCTTGCTTCCGGGGGATAGCTATGGCTACACCTTC
D: NA
J: TRBJ1-2
V: TRBV5-6
size: NA

CDR3: CASLPAGEGPDTQYF
DNA: TGTGCCAGCCTCCCAGCGGGAGAAGGTCCAGATACGCAGTATTTT
D: TRBD2
J: TRBJ2-3
V: TRBV28
size: NA

CDR3: CASSPFEGLASSGANVLTF
DNA: TGTGCCAGCAGCCCATTCGAGGGACTAGCCAGCTCCGGGGCCAACGTCCTGACTTTC
D: TRBD2
J: TRBJ2-6
V: TRBV2
size: few

CDR3: CASSIPGTGGGTEAFF
DNA: TGTGCCAGTAGTATCCCTGGGACAGGGGGAGGGACTGAAGCTTTCTTT
D: TRBD1
J: TRBJ1-1
V: TRBV19
size: once

CDR3: CSVEWDYLARNEQFF
DNA: TGCAGCGTTGAATGGGACTATCTCGCAAGGAATGAGCAGTTCTTC
D: TRBD2
J: TRBJ2-1
V: TRBV29-1
size: NA

CDR3: CASSIDAGGNTDTQYF
DNA: TGTGCCAGTAGTATAGATGCGGGGGGCAACACAGATACGCAGTATTTT
D: TRBD2
J: TRBJ2-3
V: TRBV19
size: NA

CDR3: CASSIEGTDINTEAFF
DNA: TGTGCCAGTAGTATAGAAGGGACAGATATTAACACTGAAGCTTTCTTT
D: TRBD1
J: TRBJ1-1
V: TRBV19
size: NA

CDR3: CASSSRDRPPETSGNTIYF
DNA: TGTGCCAGCAGCTCTCGGGACAGGCCTCCGGAAACCTCTGGAAACACCATATATTTT
D: TRBD1
J: TRBJ1-3
V: TRBV7-9
size: NA

CDR3: CSARGSCEAFF
DNA: TGCAGCGCTCGGGGGAGTTGTGAAGCTTTCTTT
D: NA
J: TRBJ1-1
V: TRBV29-1
size: NA

CDR3: CSSGSGDSFRSSTEAFF
DNA: TGTTCCAGCGGGTCCGGCGACTCATTCCGATCGAGCACTGAAGCTTTCTTT
D: NA
J: TRBJ1-1
V: TRBV7-9
size: NA

CDR3: CATSGAGMGYTF
DNA: TGTGCCACCAGTGGGGCAGGTATGGGCTACACCTTC
D: NA
J: TRBJ1-2
V: TRBV15
size: NA

CDR3: CASSPRTDSNTGELFF
DNA: TGTGCCAGCTCACCTAGGACAGACTCGAACACCGGGGAGCTGTTTTTT
D: NA
J: TRBJ2-2
V: TRBV18
size: NA

CDR3: CASSYSSRGSSYEQYF
DNA: TGTGCCAGCAGTTACTCGAGTAGGGGAAGCTCCTACGAGCAGTACTTC
D: NA
J: TRBJ2-7
V: TRBV6-5
size: NA

CDR3: CASVGGTGGYNEQFF
DNA: TGTGCCAGTGTCGGAGGGACAGGCGGCTACAATGAGCAGTTCTTC
D: TRBD1
J: TRBJ2-1
V: TRBV19
size: NA

CDR3: CASSWGDYGYTF
DNA: TGTGCCAGCAGCTGGGGGGACTATGGCTACACCTTC
D: NA
J: TRBJ1-2
V: TRBV5-4
size: once